Listed below are T cell receptor beta chains from one sample, sequenced in a study of graft-versus-host responses after intestinal transplantation. Profiled with immunoSEQ multiplex PCR; TCRdb holds only in-frame clones, not every one. The profile shows fewer than 130,000 clones, approximately 92% of them singletons. Which antigens these TCRs recognize remains unknown. The material was unstimulated CD8+ T cells sorted from spleen or lymph node cells, obtained before intestinal transplant. These receptors all stem from a human donor who received an intestinal transplant. Both conserved end residues are part of each CDR3. Fields, in order: J gene, CDR3 length, D gene, V gene, clone size, CDR3 protein, CDR3 DNA. The D gene is left open where the match is weak. Clone size is stated in some rows and not others, as once, few, many or a class when expanded.

>TRBJ2-7|13|TRBD2|TRBV30|.
CAWMGGRGDEQYF
TGTGCCTGGATGGGCGGGAGGGGCGACGAGCAGTACTTC
>TRBJ2-1|14|TRBD2|TRBV29-1|.
CSVGLAGGPDEQFF
TGCAGCGTGGGCCTAGCGGGAGGGCCGGATGAGCAGTTCTTC
>TRBJ2-1|11|.|TRBV11-2|.
CASMKYNEQFF
TGTGCCAGCATGAAGTACAATGAGCAGTTCTTC
>TRBJ2-3|14|.|TRBV30|.
CALTPTSGTDTQYF
TGTGCCTTGACGCCTACCTCAGGGACAGATACGCAGTATTTT
>TRBJ2-1|12|.|TRBV19|.
CASSQGYNEQFF
TGTGCCAGTAGCCAGGGGTACAATGAGCAGTTCTTC
>TRBJ2-1|17|TRBD2|TRBV19|.
CASSPHPRGGIENEQFF
TGTGCCAGTAGTCCTCACCCTCGGGGAGGGATAGAAAATGAGCAGTTCTTC
>TRBJ1-5|15|.|TRBV19|.
CASSADDYTNQPQHF
TGTGCCAGTAGCGCGGACGACTACACAAATCAGCCCCAGCATTTT
>TRBJ2-2|16|.|TRBV19|.
CASSIPDFPWVGELFF
TGTGCCAGTAGTATCCCGGACTTCCCATGGGTCGGGGAGCTGTTTTTT
>TRBJ2-7|15|.|TRBV7-8|.
CASSPARASSYEQYF
TGTGCCAGCAGCCCCGCTCGCGCGAGCTCCTACGAGCAGTACTTC
>TRBJ1-2|13|.|TRBV5-6|once
CASSPARGYGYTF
TGTGCCAGCAGCCCCGCGCGGGGCTATGGCTACACCTTC
>TRBJ2-3|17|TRBD2|TRBV5-1|.
CASSLADAGEGTDTQYF
TGCGCCAGCAGCTTGGCCGATGCGGGAGAGGGCACAGATACGCAGTATTTT
>TRBJ2-7|13|TRBD1|TRBV7-9|.
CASASPGGYEQYF
TGTGCCAGCGCATCTCCAGGGGGCTACGAGCAGTACTTC
>TRBJ2-1|17|TRBD2|TRBV2|.
CASSGRLAGVNYNEQFF
TGTGCCAGCAGCGGCCGGTTAGCGGGAGTCAACTACAATGAGCAGTTCTTC
>TRBJ2-5|17|TRBD1|TRBV5-1|.
CASSQGTGVRAQETQYF
TGCGCCAGCAGCCAGGGGACAGGGGTTAGGGCGCAAGAGACCCAGTACTTC
>TRBJ2-7|11|.|TRBV28|.
CASRRGNEQYF
TGTGCCAGTAGAAGGGGTAACGAGCAGTACTTC